This T cell receptor (beta chain) was recorded in a study of blood T cell repertoires in COVID-19. Turning to the study itself: COVID-19 samples from acute and convalescent phases originated in the United States, Italy and Spain. PBMCs, B-cell-depleted T cells, or T cells provided the cDNA or gDNA that made up the material.

As originally analysed: Researchers report that nucleated cell counts were estimated from reference gene primer amplification. The protocol was immunoSEQ multiplex PCR, while the TCRdb copy is restricted to in-frame clones and leaves out a portion. V and J calls and clone size are those listed in that table; D and trimming were worked out from the DNA. The repertoire holds fewer than 500,000 clones, with about 87% as singletons. Recovered status applied to Cohort 3 donors who had two consecutive negative PCRs. It also applied to those with clearance or with symptom resolution. Trimming cost V 5 bases and J 2 bases; bases outside gene matches: 6. The CDR3 consists of 17 residues. CDR1 SGHVS and CDR2 FNYEAQ come from the germline V gene.

The sequencing input was PBMCs or T cells enriched from blood (not recorded which). This rearrangement joins TRBV7-6 to TRBJ2-3, with 14 bases aligning to TRBD2. The source is a man younger than 40 who had recovered from COVID-19. Here the CDR3 DNA reads TGTGCCAGCAGCCCGAGGGGACTAGCGGGGGTCACAGATACGCAGTATTTT. Translation gives CASSPRGLAGVTDTQYF. Complete variable domain (other parts from reference TRBV7-6 and TRBJ2-3): GAGVSQSPRYKVTKRGQDVALRCDPISGHVSLYWYRQALGQGPEFLTYFNYEAQQDKSGLPNDRFSAERPEGSISTLTIQRTEQRDSAMYRCASSPRGLAGVTDTQYFGPGTRLTVL.